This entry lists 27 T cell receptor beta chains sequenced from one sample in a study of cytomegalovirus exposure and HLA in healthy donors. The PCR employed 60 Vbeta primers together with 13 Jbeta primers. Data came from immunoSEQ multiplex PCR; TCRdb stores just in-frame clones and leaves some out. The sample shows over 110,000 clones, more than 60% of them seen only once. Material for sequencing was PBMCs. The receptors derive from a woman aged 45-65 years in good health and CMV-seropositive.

CDR3 DNA sequence: TGTGCCATCAGTGAGTACACGGGGGTTCAAGCTTTCTTT. This gives the protein CAISEYTGVQAFF. The V gene is TRBV10-3, the J gene TRBJ1-1, with D perhaps matching TRBD1 (5 bases). The CDR3 has 13 residues. CDR1 and CDR2 (germline): ENHRY, SYGVKD. The V end lost 1 base, the J end lost 9 bases, and 12 bases lay between the germline ends.

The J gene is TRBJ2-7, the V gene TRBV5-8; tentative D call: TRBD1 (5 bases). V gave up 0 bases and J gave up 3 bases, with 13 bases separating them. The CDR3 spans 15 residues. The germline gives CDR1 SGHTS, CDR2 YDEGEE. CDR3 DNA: TGTGCCAGCAGCTTGGGGCAGGGTGTAGGCTACGAGCAGTACTTC. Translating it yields CASSLGQGVGYEQYF. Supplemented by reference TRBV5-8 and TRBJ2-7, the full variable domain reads EAGVTQSPTHLIKTRGQQATLRCSPISGHTSVYWYQQALGLGLQFLLWYDEGEERNRGNFPPRFSGRQFPNYSSELNVNALELEDSALYLCASSLGQGVGYEQYFGPGTRLTVT.

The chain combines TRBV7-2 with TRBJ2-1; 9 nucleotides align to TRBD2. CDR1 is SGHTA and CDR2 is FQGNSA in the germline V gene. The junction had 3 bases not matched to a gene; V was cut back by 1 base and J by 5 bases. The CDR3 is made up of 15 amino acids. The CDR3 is CASSLVSGGHNEQFF. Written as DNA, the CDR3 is TGTGCCAGCAGCTTAGTTAGCGGGGGTCACAATGAGCAGTTCTTC. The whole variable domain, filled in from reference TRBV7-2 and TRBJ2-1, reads GAGVSQSPSNKVTEKGKDVELRCDPISGHTALYWYRQSLGQGLEFLIYFQGNSAPDKSGLPSDRFSAERTGGSVSTLTIQRTQQEDSAVYLCASSLVSGGHNEQFFGPGTRLTVL.

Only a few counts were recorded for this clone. CDR3 in amino acids: CASSLKGDSLNTEAFF. In nucleotides, the CDR3 is TGTGCCAGCAGCTTAAAGGGGGACAGCCTGAACACTGAAGCTTTCTTT. V usage is TRBV5-4 and J usage is TRBJ1-1, with TRBD1 matching 7 bases. The CDR3 extends over 16 amino acids. Looked up from germline, CDR1 is SGHNT and CDR2 is YYREEE (reference sequence). Trimming removed 2 bases from V and 0 bases from J; junction bases left unmatched: 7.

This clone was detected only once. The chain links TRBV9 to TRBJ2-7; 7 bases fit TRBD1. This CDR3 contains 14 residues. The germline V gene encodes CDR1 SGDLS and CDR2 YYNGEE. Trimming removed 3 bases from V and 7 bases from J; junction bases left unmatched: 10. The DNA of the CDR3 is TGTGCCAGCAGCGAAAGACAGGGTTCGGGAGAGCAGTACTTC. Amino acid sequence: CASSERQGSGEQYF.

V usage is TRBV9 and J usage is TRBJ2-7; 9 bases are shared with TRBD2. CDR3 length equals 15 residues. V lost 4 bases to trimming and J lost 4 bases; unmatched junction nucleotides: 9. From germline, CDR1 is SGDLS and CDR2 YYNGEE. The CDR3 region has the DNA TGTGCCAGCAGCTCGACCGGGACTAGCCGGTACGAGCAGTACTTC. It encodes CASSSTGTSRYEQYF. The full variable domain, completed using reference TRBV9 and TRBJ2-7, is DSGVTQTPKHLITATGQRVTLRCSPRSGDLSVYWYQQSLDQGLQFLIQYYNGEERAKGNILERFSAQQFPDLHSELNLSSLELGDSALYFCASSSTGTSRYEQYFGPGTRLTVT.

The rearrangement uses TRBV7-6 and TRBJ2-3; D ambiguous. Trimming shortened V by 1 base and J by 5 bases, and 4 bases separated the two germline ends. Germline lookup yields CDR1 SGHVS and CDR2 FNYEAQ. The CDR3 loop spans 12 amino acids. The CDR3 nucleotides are TGTGCCAGCAGCTTAGGGAGAGATACGCAGTATTTT. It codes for CASSLGRDTQYF.

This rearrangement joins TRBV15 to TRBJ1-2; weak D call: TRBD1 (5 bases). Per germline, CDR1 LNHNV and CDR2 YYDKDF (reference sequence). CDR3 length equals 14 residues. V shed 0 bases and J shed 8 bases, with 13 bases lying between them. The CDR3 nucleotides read TGTGCCACCAGCAGAGATTTCAGGGTGGGGGGCTACACCTTC. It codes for CATSRDFRVGGYTF. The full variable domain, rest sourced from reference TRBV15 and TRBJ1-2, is DAMVIQNPRYQVTQFGKPVTLSCSQTLNHNVMYWYQQKSSQAPKLLFHYYDKDFNNEADTPDNFQSRRPNTSFCFLDIRSPGLGDTAMYLCATSRDFRVGGYTFGSGTRLTVV.

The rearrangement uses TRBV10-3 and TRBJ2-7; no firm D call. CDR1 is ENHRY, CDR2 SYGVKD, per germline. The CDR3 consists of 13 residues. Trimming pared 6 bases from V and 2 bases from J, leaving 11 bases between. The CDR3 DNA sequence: TGTGCCATCAGGGGCGTAAACCCCTACGAGCAGTACTTC. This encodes CAIRGVNPYEQYF.

This CDR3 reads CASSSGDRGGSSEAFF. The CDR3 coding sequence is TGCGCCAGCAGCTCCGGGGACAGGGGGGGTAGTTCTGAAGCTTTCTTT. This chain joins TRBV5-1 and TRBJ1-1, with 11 bases fitting TRBD1. The germline V gene encodes CDR1 SGHRS and CDR2 YFSETQ. Losses at the gene ends were 3 bases for V and 6 bases for J; bases not matched to a gene: 10. CDR3 length equals 16 residues.

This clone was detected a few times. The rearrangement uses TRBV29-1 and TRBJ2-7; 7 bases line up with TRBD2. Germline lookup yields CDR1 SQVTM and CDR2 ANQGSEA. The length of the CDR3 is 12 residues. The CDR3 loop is CGCGAGAYEQYF. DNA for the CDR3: TGCGGGTGTGGGGCGGGAGCCTACGAGCAGTACTTC.

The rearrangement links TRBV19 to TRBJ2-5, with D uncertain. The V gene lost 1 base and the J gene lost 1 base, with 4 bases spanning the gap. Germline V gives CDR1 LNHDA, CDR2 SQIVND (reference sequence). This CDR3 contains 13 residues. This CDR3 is CASSIVAQETQYF. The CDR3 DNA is TGTGCCAGTAGTATAGTAGCCCAAGAGACCCAGTACTTC. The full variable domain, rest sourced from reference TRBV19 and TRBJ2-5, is DGGITQSPKYLFRKEGQNVTLSCEQNLNHDAMYWYRQDPGQGLRLIYYSQIVNDFQKGDIAEGYSVSREKKESFPLTVTSAQKNPTAFYLCASSIVAQETQYFGPGTRLLVL.

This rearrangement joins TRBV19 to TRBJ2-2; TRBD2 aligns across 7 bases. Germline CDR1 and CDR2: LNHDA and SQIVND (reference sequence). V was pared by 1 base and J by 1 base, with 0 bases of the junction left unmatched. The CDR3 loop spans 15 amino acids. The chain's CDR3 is CASSIGGGNTGELFF. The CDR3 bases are TGTGCCAGTAGTATAGGCGGGGGGAACACCGGGGAGCTGTTTTTT.

CDR3 sequence: CASSVTSGFNEQFF. CDR3 sequence (DNA): TGTGCCAGCAGCGTAACTAGCGGGTTCAATGAGCAGTTCTTC. This chain connects TRBV9 to TRBJ2-1; 9 nucleotides agree with TRBD2. The CDR3 loop spans 14 amino acids. CDR1 and CDR2 (germline): SGDLS, YYNGEE. V lost 1 base and J lost 6; bases outside the gene matches: 2.

The CDR3 nucleotides are TGTGCCACCTCCCTCGGGACTAGCAATATCGATACGCAGTATTTT. This gives the protein CATSLGTSNIDTQYF. The chain carries TRBV4-2 and TRBJ2-3; TRBD2 matches at 9 bases. V shed 10 bases and J 6 bases; nucleotides not matched to a gene: 14. The CDR3 runs to 15 residues. From germline, CDR1 is LGHNA and CDR2 YNFKEQ.

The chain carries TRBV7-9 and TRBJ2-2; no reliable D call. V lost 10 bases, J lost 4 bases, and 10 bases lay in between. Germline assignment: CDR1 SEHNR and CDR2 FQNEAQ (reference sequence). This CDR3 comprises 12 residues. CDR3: CAIVLSTGELFF. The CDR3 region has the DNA TGTGCCATCGTACTGAGCACCGGGGAGCTGTTTTTT.

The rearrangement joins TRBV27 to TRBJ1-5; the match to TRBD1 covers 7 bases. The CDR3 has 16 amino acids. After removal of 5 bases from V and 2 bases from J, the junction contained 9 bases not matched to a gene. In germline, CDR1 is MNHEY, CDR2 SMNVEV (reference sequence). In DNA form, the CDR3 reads TGTGCCAGCAGTCACGGGACAGTGGGAGGCAATCAGCCCCAGCATTTT. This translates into CASSHGTVGGNQPQHF.

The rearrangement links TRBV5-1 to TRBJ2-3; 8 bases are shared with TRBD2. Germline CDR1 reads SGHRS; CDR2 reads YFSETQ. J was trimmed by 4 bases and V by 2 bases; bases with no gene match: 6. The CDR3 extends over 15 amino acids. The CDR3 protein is CASSFSGVESDTQYF. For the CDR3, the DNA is TGCGCCAGCAGCTTTAGCGGGGTCGAGTCAGATACGCAGTATTTT.

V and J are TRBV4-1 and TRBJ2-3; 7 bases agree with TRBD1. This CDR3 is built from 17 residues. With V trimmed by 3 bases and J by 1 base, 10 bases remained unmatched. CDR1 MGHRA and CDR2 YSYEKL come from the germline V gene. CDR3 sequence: CASSQGDSPWGTDTQYF. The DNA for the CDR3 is TGCGCCAGCAGCCAGGGGGACAGTCCCTGGGGCACAGATACGCAGTATTTT.

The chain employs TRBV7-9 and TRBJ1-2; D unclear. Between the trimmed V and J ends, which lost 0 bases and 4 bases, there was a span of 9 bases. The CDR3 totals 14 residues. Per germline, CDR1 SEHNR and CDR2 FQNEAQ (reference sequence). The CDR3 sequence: CASSLASAPYGYTF. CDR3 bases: TGTGCCAGCAGCTTAGCTAGCGCCCCCTATGGCTACACCTTC.

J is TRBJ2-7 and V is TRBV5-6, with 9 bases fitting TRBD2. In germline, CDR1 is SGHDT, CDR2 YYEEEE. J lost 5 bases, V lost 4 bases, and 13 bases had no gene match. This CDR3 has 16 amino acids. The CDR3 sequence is CASSLRWRGGGNEQYF. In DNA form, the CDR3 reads TGTGCCAGCAGCCTTCGATGGCGCGGGGGGGGCAACGAGCAGTACTTC.

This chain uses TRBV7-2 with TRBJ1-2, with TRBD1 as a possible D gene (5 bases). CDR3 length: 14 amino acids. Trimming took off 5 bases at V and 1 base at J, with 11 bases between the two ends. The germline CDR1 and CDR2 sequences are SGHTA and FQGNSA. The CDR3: CASSPDSLNYGYTF. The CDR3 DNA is TGTGCCAGCAGCCCCGACAGCCTTAACTATGGCTACACCTTC.

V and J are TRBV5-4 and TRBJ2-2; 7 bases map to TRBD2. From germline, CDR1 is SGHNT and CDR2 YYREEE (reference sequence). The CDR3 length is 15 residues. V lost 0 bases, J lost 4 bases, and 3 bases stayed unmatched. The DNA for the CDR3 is TGTGCCAGCAGCTTGGCAGGGAGGGCCACCGGGGAGCTGTTTTTT. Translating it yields CASSLAGRATGELFF.

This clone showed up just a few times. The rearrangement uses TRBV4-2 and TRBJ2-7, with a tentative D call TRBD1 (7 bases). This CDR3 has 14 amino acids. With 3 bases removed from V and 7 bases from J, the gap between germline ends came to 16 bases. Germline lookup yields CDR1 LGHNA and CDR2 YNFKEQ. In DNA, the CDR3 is TGTGCCAGCAGCCACGCGGGACAGCCCCTAGAGCAGTACTTC. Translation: CASSHAGQPLEQYF.

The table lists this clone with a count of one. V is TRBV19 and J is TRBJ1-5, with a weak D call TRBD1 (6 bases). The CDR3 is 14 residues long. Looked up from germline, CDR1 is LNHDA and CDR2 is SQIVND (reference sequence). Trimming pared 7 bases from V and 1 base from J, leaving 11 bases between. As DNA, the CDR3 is TGTGCCAGTACTATGACAGGAAGCAATCAGCCCCAGCATTTT. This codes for CASTMTGSNQPQHF.

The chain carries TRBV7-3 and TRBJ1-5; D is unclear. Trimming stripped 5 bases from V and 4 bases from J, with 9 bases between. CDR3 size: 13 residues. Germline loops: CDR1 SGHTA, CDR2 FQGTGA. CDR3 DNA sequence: TGTGCCAGCAGCCCCGTAAATAATCAGCCCCAGCATTTT. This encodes CASSPVNNQPQHF.

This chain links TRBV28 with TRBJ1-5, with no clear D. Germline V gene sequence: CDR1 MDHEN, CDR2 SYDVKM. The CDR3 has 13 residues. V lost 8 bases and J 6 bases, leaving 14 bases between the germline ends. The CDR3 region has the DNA TGTGCCAGCCACCCCGGGTTAGGTCAGCCCCAGCATTTT. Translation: CASHPGLGQPQHF.